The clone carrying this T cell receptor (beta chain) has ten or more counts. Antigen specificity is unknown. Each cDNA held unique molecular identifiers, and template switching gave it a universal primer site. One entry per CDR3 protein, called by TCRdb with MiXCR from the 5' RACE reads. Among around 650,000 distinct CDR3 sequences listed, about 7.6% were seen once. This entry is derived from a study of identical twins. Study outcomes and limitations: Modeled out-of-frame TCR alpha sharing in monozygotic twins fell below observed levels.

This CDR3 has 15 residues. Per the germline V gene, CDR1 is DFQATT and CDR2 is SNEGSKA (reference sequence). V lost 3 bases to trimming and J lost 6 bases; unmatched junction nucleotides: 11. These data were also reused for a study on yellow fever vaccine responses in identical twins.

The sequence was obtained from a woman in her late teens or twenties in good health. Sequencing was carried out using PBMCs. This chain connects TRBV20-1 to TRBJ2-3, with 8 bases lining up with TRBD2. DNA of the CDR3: TGCAGTGCTAGGGACCCGGGGGGGAGACTGGATACGCAGTATTTT. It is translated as CSARDPGGRLDTQYF.